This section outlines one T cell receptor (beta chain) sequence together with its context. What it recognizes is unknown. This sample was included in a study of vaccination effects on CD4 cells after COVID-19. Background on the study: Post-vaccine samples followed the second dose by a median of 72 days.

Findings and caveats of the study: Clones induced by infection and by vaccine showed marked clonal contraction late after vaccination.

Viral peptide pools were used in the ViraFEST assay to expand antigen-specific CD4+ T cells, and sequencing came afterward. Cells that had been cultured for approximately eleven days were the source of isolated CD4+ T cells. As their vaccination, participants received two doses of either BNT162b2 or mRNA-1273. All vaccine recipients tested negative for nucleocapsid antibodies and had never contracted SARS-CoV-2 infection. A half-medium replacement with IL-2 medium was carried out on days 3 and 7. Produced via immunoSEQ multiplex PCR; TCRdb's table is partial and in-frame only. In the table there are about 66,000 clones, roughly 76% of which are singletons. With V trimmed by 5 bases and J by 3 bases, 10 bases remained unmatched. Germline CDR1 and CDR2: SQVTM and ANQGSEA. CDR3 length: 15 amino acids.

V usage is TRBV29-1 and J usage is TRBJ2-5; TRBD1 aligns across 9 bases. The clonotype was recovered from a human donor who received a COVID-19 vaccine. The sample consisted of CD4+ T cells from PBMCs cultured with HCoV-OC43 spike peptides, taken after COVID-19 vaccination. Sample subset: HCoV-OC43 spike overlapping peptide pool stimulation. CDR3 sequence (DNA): TGCAGCGTTCTCTTTACAGGGGGCGTTGAAGAGACCCAGTACTTC. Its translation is CSVLFTGGVEETQYF.